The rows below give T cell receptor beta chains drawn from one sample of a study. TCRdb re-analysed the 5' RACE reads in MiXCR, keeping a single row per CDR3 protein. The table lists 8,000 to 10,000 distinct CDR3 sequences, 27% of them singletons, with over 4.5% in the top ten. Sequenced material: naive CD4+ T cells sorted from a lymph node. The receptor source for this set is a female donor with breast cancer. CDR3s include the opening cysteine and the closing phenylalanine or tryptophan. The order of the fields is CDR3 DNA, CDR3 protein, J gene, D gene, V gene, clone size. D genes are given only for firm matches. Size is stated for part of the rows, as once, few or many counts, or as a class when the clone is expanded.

TGTGCCAGCAGCCTATTCGCCGGGTCTGGAAACACCATATGTTTT,CASSLFAGSGNTICF,TRBJ1-3,.,TRBV7-3,.
TGTGCCAGCGGCCAAGGTCCCCGGGGGTCAGCTTTCTTT,CASGQGPRGSAFF,TRBJ1-1,.,TRBV3-1,.
TGCGCCAGCAGCGTGACAGGGGCTGAGGAGCCCCAGCATTTT,CASSVTGAEEPQHF,TRBJ1-5,TRBD1,TRBV5-1,medium-sized
TGCGCCAGCAGCAAACGAACAGATACGCAGTATTTT,CASSKRTDTQYF,TRBJ2-3,.,TRBV5-1,medium-sized
TGTGCCAGCAGTCCCCTCGGACAGGGGGATCAGCCCCAGCATTTT,CASSPLGQGDQPQHF,TRBJ1-5,TRBD1,TRBV28,many
TGTGCCAGCAGCCACGCAAGACTAGCAGTAGATGAGCAGTTCTTC,CASSHARLAVDEQFF,TRBJ2-1,TRBD2,TRBV4-2,medium-sized
TGTGCCAGCAGTAAGATAGTGGAGGGCGACGAGCAGTACTTC,CASSKIVEGDEQYF,TRBJ2-7,.,TRBV28,medium-sized
TGCGCCAGCAGCTTGAGAAGGACAGCCCAAGAGACCCAGTACTTC,CASSLRRTAQETQYF,TRBJ2-5,.,TRBV5-1,.
TGTGCCAGCAACCCTGACAGGGTAGTAGCGGGGACGGGGAATGAGCAGTTCTTC,CASNPDRVVAGTGNEQFF,TRBJ2-1,.,TRBV6-1,many
TGCAGTGCTAGCCCGCGACGTAGCGGGATGGATACGCAGTATTTT,CSASPRRSGMDTQYF,TRBJ2-3,TRBD2,TRBV20-1,many
TGTGCCAGCAAACAGGGCTTTAACACTGAAGCTTTCTTT,CASKQGFNTEAFF,TRBJ1-1,.,TRBV16,medium-sized
TGCAGCGTTGGTAGGGCAGGGCCCACAGATACGCAGTATTTT,CSVGRAGPTDTQYF,TRBJ2-3,.,TRBV29-1,medium-sized
TGTGCCAGCAGCTCATGGGGGCGGGACACTGAAGCTTTCTTT,CASSSWGRDTEAFF,TRBJ1-1,.,TRBV11-2,.
TGCGCCAGCAGTTACGGACAGCTAGCCAAAAACATTCAGTACTTC,CASSYGQLAKNIQYF,TRBJ2-4,.,TRBV4-1,many
TGTGCCAGCAGCTTAGCGCTTGGCAGGGGAACTTACAATGAGCAGTTCTTC,CASSLALGRGTYNEQFF,TRBJ2-1,.,TRBV7-9,.
TGTGCCAGCAGCCCCCTAGGTAGCGAAACCTACAATGAGCAGTTCTTC,CASSPLGSETYNEQFF,TRBJ2-1,.,TRBV7-3,many
TGCAGCGTGGGTGAAATTAATGAAAGACTGTTCTTT,CSVGEINERLFF,TRBJ1-4,.,TRBV29-1,.
TGTGCCAGTATTAATCTAGCGCGGTCCTACAATGAGCAGTTCTTC,CASINLARSYNEQFF,TRBJ2-1,.,TRBV6-1,.
TGTGCCAGCAATTTCCGGGACAGGGTTTCCTACGAGCAGTACTTC,CASNFRDRVSYEQYF,TRBJ2-7,TRBD1,TRBV6-5,medium-sized
TGTGCCAGCAGTACCAGACTAGCGGGAGGTTACAATGAGCAGTTCTTC,CASSTRLAGGYNEQFF,TRBJ2-1,TRBD2,TRBV6-5,many
TGCAGTGCTAGCGTTGTGGTGGGACAAGAGACCCAGTACTTC,CSASVVVGQETQYF,TRBJ2-5,.,TRBV20-1,few
TGCGCCAGCAGCTTGGAATACACAGATACGCAGTATTTT,CASSLEYTDTQYF,TRBJ2-3,.,TRBV5-1,few
TGTGCCACCAGCAGAGGAGTAAATTCACCCCTCCACTTT,CATSRGVNSPLHF,TRBJ1-6,.,TRBV15,many
TGCAGTGCTAGTTGGGGGCACACCGGGGAGCTGTTTTTT,CSASWGHTGELFF,TRBJ2-2,.,TRBV20-1,medium-sized
TGCGCCAGCAGCCAAGCTAGCGATGGTAATGAGCAGTTCTTC,CASSQASDGNEQFF,TRBJ2-1,.,TRBV4-1,.
TGCAGTGCTAGGGAGGGCCAGCGGGGAGACGAGCAGTTCTTC,CSAREGQRGDEQFF,TRBJ2-1,TRBD2,TRBV20-1,medium-sized
TGCAGCGTTGGAGGGCAGTTGAACACCGGAGCTTTCTTT,CSVGGQLNTGAFF,TRBJ1-1,.,TRBV29-1,.
TGCAGTGCTAGAGATGGCCTCTACAATGAGCAGTTCTTC,CSARDGLYNEQFF,TRBJ2-1,.,TRBV20-1,medium-sized
TGTGCCTGGGGGGTGAACACTGAAGCTTTCTTT,CAWGVNTEAFF,TRBJ1-1,.,TRBV7-9,medium-sized
TGTGCCAGCAGTTTCTCGACAGGGGGCGGCTATGGCTACACCTTC,CASSFSTGGGYGYTF,TRBJ1-2,TRBD1,TRBV12-3/TRBV12-4,medium-sized
TGTGCCAGCAGCCAGGGGATAGGCAATCAGCCCCAGCATTTT,CASSQGIGNQPQHF,TRBJ1-5,.,TRBV7-9,many
TGCAGTGCTAATCCGCAGACTAGCAGGAGTGCAGATACGCAGTATTTT,CSANPQTSRSADTQYF,TRBJ2-3,TRBD2,TRBV20-1,.
TGTGCCAGCTCACCGGGACTAGCGGTCTCCTACGAGCAGTACTTC,CASSPGLAVSYEQYF,TRBJ2-7,TRBD2,TRBV18,many
TGTGCCAGCAGCCAAAAATCAGGTGTAGGAACTGATGAAAAACTGGTTTTT,CASSQKSGVGTDEKLVF,TRBJ1-4,.,TRBV4-2,.
TGTGCCAGCAGCTTAGCAGGAGTGGACATTCAGTACTTC,CASSLAGVDIQYF,TRBJ2-4,.,TRBV7-8,medium-sized
TGCGCCAGCAGCCGCGCCACGGGGGCCCCGGGGGAGCAGTACTTC,CASSRATGAPGEQYF,TRBJ2-7,.,TRBV4-1,few
TGTGCCAGCAGCTTGACTCGAAGCTCCTACGAGCAGTACTTC,CASSLTRSSYEQYF,TRBJ2-7,.,TRBV5-8,medium-sized
TGTGCCAGCAGCGCCGGGACGAACACCGGGGAGCTGTTTTTT,CASSAGTNTGELFF,TRBJ2-2,.,TRBV7-3,medium-sized
TGTGCCAGCAGCCTGACGGTCGGGGGGAACGAGCAGTACTTC,CASSLTVGGNEQYF,TRBJ2-7,TRBD2,TRBV11-1,few
TGTGCCAGCAGCCAAGGGACTAGCGGGGTTAGCACAGATACGCAGTATTTT,CASSQGTSGVSTDTQYF,TRBJ2-3,TRBD2,TRBV3-1,.
TGTGCCAGCAGCCTGGGCGCTTTGGGCATTCAGTACTTC,CASSLGALGIQYF,TRBJ2-4,.,TRBV11-2,many
TGTGCCAGCAGTTTGCGGCGGGACTACAATGAGCAGTTCTTC,CASSLRRDYNEQFF,TRBJ2-1,.,TRBV12-3/TRBV12-4,medium-sized
TGTGCCACGGGGGACGGGATCAATCAGCCCCAGCATTTT,CATGDGINQPQHF,TRBJ1-5,.,TRBV12-3/TRBV12-4,.
TGTGCCAGCAGCTTCCCCGGGGGGCCGAAGAACTATGGCTACACCTTC,CASSFPGGPKNYGYTF,TRBJ1-2,.,TRBV5-4,few